This TCR beta chain was identified during a study of T-cell reconstitution after alpha-beta-depleted transplantation in children. Findings and limits, study-wide: Where alpha-beta T cells came from about two months after transplant was reportedly several hundred expanded graft clones. When one year had passed after transplant, most T-cell counts and diversity came from newly produced T cells.

At least ten counts were recorded for this clonotype. Its antigen is as yet unknown. Using unique molecular identifiers, the investigators prepared the TCRbeta library. TCRdb reprocessed the PCR reads with MiXCR, giving one entry per CDR3 protein. The data contain hundreds of thousands of distinct CDR3 sequences, around 13% of them seen just once; the ten biggest clones take up 0.79%. Here the sequenced sample was PBMCs, taken before TCRalphabeta/CD19-depleted stem cell transplant. This TCR derives from a girl aged 2 to 10 with congenital amegakaryocytic thrombocytopenia, due to receive a stem cell transplant.

This CDR3 reads CASGLGQGWANEQFF. The CDR3 DNA reads TGTGCTAGTGGACTAGGACAGGGCTGGGCCAATGAGCAGTTCTTC. The chain has TRBV12-5 and TRBJ2-1, with TRBD1 matching over 8 bases. CDR1 and CDR2 (germline): LGHNT, FRNRAP. The ends lost 6 bases at V and 6 bases at J; junction bases unmatched: 10. The CDR3 is made up of 15 amino acids.